These 4 T cell receptor beta chains were sequenced from one sample in a study of cytomegalovirus exposure and HLA in healthy donors. PCR employed 60 Vbeta and 13 Jbeta primers. The method was immunoSEQ multiplex PCR; TCRdb's version includes in-frame clones alone and lacks a portion of them. Its table records around 210,000 clones. Sequenced input: PBMCs. Receptors were obtained from a girl between 2 and 10 years old in good health and CMV-seropositive.

The V gene is TRBV18, the J gene TRBJ1-1; D gene uncertain. V was shortened by 3 bases and J by 2 bases, with 7 bases between the two germline ends. In germline, CDR1 is KGHSH, CDR2 LQKENI. The CDR3 sequence is 13 residues long. CDR3 sequence: CASSPSPNTEAFF. CDR3 nucleotides: TGTGCCAGCTCACCCTCCCCCAACACTGAAGCTTTCTTT.

The chain carries TRBV7-3 and TRBJ2-1, with D tentatively TRBD1 (6 bases). The germline CDR1 and CDR2 sequences are SGHTA and FQGTGA. Trimming shortened V by 5 bases and J by 4 bases, and 9 bases separated the two germline ends. The CDR3 covers 13 residues. DNA for the CDR3: TGTGCCAGCAGCCAGGGGCAGTACAATGAGCAGTTCTTC. Its protein is CASSQGQYNEQFF.

This chain joins TRBV7-2 and TRBJ2-7; perhaps TRBD2 as D (6 bases). Trimming removed 8 bases from V and 3 bases from J, with 20 bases in between. From germline, CDR1 is SGHTA and CDR2 FQGNSA. The CDR3 extends over 15 amino acids. The CDR3 DNA sequence: TGTGCCAGCCGCGCCGGTAACGCGGGGCTCTACGAGCAGTACTTC. It specifies CASRAGNAGLYEQYF.

The chain couples TRBV5-1 to TRBJ2-1; no reliable D call. V shed 2 bases and J shed 5 bases, with 2 bases lying between them. CDR3 size: 11 residues. From germline, CDR1 is SGHRS and CDR2 YFSETQ. In DNA form, the CDR3 reads TGCGCCAGCAGCTTTAACAATGAGCAGTTCTTC. The encoded protein is CASSFNNEQFF. Complete variable domain (other parts from reference TRBV5-1 and TRBJ2-1): KAGVTQTPRYLIKTRGQQVTLSCSPISGHRSVSWYQQTPGQGLQFLFEYFSETQRNKGNFPGRFSGRQFSNSRSEMNVSTLELGDSALYLCASSFNNEQFFGPGTRLTVL.